The sample holds a few counts of the clone carrying this TCR beta chain. This specimen belongs to a study of T-cell memory formation after mild COVID-19. TCRdb used MiXCR to reprocess the 5' RACE reads, holding one entry per CDR3 protein. The table includes about 620,000 distinct CDR3 sequences, 18% detected once. Germline CDR1 is ENHRY and CDR2 is SYGVKD. CDR3 length: 12 amino acids. V was shortened by 3 bases and J by 6 bases, with 9 bases between the two germline ends. Sequenced: PBMCs or a T cell subset sorted from them (not recorded which). The chain couples TRBV10-3 to TRBJ2-7, with TRBD1 as a possible D gene (6 bases). The sequence derives from an adult woman who had mild COVID-19 (a few samples of this study predate the infection). Cell type and time point are not known. DNA of the CDR3: TGTGCCATCAGTGACAGGGGCTCCGAGCAGTACTTC. Residues: CAISDRGSEQYF.